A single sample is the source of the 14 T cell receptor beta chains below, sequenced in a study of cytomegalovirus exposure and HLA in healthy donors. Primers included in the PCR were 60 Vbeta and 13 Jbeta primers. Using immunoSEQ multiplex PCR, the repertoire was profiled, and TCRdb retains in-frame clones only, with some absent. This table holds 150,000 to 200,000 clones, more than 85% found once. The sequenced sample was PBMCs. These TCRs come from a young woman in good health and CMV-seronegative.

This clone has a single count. CDR3 nucleotide sequence: TGTGCCAGCAGGAGACAGGGGGCCCGCCAAGAGACCCAGTACTTC. Translating it yields CASRRQGARQETQYF. The chain carries TRBV6-1 and TRBJ2-5, with TRBD1 identical over 10 bases. Germline lookup yields CDR1 MNHNS and CDR2 SASEGT. The V and J ends lost 6 bases and 1 base, in that order; junction bases with no gene match: 5. This CDR3 spans 15 amino acids.

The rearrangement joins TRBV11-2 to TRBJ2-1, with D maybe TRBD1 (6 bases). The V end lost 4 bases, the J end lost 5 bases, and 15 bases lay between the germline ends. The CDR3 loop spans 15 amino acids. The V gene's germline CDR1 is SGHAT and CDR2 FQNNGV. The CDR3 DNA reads TGTGCCAGCAGCTCTTGGGGGCTCGGGGACAATGAGCAGTTCTTC. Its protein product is CASSSWGLGDNEQFF. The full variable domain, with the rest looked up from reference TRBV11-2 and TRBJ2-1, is EAGVAQSPRYKIIEKRQSVAFWCNPISGHATLYWYQQILGQGPKLLIQFQNNGVVDDSQLPKDRFSAERLKGVDSTLKIQPAKLEDSAVYLCASSSWGLGDNEQFFGPGTRLTVL.

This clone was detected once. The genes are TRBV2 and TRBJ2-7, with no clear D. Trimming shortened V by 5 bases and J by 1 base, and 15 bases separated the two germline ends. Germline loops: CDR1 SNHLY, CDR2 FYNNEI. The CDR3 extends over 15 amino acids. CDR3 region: CASSPPRVESYEQYF. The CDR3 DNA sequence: TGTGCCAGCAGTCCCCCCCGGGTGGAGTCCTACGAGCAGTACTTC.

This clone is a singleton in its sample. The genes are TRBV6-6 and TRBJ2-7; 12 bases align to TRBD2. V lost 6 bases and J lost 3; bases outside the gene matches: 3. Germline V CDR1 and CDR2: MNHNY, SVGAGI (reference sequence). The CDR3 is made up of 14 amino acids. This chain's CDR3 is CASRVTSGSYEQYF. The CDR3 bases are TGTGCCAGCAGGGTGACTAGCGGGAGCTACGAGCAGTACTTC.

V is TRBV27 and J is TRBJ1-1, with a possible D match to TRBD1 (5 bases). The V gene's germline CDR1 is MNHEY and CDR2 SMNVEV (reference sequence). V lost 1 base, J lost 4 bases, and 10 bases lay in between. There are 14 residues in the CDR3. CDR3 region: CASSLWGVGTEAFF. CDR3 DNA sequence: TGTGCCAGCAGTTTATGGGGGGTTGGCACTGAAGCTTTCTTT.

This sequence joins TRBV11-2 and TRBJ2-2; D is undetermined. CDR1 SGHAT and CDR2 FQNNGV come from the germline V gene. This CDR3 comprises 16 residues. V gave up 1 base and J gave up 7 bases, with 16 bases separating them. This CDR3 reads CASSLGWSPFGGELFF. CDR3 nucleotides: TGTGCCAGCAGCTTAGGGTGGAGCCCCTTCGGCGGGGAGCTGTTTTTT.

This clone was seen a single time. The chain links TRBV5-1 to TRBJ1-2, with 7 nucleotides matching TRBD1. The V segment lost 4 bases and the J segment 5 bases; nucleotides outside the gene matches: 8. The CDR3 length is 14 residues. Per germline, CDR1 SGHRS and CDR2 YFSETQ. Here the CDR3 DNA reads TGCGCCAGCAGCGTTGGGACAGAGCAATATGGCTACACCTTC. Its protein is CASSVGTEQYGYTF.

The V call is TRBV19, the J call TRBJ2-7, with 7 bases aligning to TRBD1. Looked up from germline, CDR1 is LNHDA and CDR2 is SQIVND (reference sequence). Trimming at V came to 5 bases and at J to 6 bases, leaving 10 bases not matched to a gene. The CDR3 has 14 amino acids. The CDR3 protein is CASSGSGTASEQYF. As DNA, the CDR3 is TGTGCCAGTAGTGGATCCGGGACAGCCTCCGAGCAGTACTTC.

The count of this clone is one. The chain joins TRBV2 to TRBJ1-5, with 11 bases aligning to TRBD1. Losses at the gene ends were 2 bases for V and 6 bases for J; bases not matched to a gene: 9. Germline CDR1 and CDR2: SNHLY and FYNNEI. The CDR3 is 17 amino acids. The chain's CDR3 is CASSERKSGQGGQPQHF. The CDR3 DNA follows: TGTGCCAGCAGTGAACGAAAATCGGGACAGGGGGGTCAGCCCCAGCATTTT.

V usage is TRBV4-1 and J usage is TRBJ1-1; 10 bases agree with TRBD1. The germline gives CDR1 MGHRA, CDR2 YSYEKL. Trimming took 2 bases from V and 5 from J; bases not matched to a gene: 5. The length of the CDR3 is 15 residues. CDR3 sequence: CASSQRGTGETEAFF. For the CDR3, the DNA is TGCGCCAGCAGCCAAAGGGGGACAGGGGAAACTGAAGCTTTCTTT.

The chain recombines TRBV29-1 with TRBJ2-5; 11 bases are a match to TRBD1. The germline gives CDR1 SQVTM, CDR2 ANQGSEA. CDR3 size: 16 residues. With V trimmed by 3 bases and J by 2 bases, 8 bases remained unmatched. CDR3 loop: CSVDAPDRGPQETQYF. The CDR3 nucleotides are TGCAGCGTTGACGCCCCGGACAGGGGGCCTCAAGAGACCCAGTACTTC.

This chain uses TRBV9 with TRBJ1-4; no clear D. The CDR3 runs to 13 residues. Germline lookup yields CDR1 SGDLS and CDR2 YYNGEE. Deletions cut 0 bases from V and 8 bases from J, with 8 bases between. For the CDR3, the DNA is TGTGCCAGCAGCGTAGGGCAAACGGAAAAACTGTTTTTT. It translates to CASSVGQTEKLFF. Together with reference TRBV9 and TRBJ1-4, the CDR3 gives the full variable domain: DSGVTQTPKHLITATGQRVTLRCSPRSGDLSVYWYQQSLDQGLQFLIQYYNGEERAKGNILERFSAQQFPDLHSELNLSSLELGDSALYFCASSVGQTEKLFFGSGTQLSVL.

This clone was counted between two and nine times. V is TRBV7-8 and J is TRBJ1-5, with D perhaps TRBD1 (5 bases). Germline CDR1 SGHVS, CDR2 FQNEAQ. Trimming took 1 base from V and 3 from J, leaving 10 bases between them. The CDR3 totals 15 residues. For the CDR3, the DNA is TGTGCCAGCAGCTTAGATACAGGATTCAATCAGCCCCAGCATTTT. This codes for CASSLDTGFNQPQHF. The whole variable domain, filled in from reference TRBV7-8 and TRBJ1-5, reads GAGVSQSPRYKVAKRGQDVALRCDPISGHVSLFWYQQALGQGPEFLTYFQNEAQLDKSGLPSDRFFAERPEGSVSTLKIQRTQQEDSAVYLCASSLDTGFNQPQHFGDGTRLSIL.

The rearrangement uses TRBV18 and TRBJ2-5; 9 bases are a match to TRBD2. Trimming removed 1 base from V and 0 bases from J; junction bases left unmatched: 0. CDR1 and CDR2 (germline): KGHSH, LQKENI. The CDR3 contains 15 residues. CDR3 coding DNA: TGTGCCAGCTCACCACAGCGGGGGGACCAAGAGACCCAGTACTTC. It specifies CASSPQRGDQETQYF.